These 5 T cell receptor beta chains originate from one sample sequenced in a study of blood T cell repertoires in COVID-19 (dated by TCRdb to 2019 to 2021). Library preparation used the immunoSEQ multiplex PCR assay. TCRdb holds this immuneACCESS table with in-frame rearrangements only. Some clones are missing; in checked studies, unresolved V genes explain under half, and the rest has no known cause. The sample table lists hundreds of thousands of clones, 85% to 90% of them with a count of one. The ten top clones hold approximately 2.9% of the sample. The sample comprised PBMCs or T cells enriched from blood (not recorded which). These receptor sequences come from a woman aged 45-60 years who had been exposed to COVID-19.

V usage is TRBV3-1 (or the pseudogene TRBV3-2) and J usage is TRBJ1-3, with TRBD1 as a possible D gene (6 bases). Germline CDR1 LGHDT, CDR2 YNNKEL (reference sequence). V lost 6 bases and J lost 3, with 18 bases in between. The CDR3 runs 16 residues. For the CDR3, the DNA is TGTGCCAGCAGTCCCACAGGGCCCGTGGGTGGAAACACCATATATTTT. Protein sequence: CASSPTGPVGGNTIYF.

This clone was observed a handful of times. This rearrangement joins TRBV6-5 to TRBJ2-2; D not certain. The CDR3 contains 15 residues. Germline loops: CDR1 MNHEY, CDR2 SVGAGI. Trimming stripped 6 bases from V and 0 bases from J, with 11 bases between. Here the CDR3 reads CASRSAISNTGELFF. Written as DNA, the CDR3 is TGTGCCAGCAGGAGTGCAATCTCGAACACCGGGGAGCTGTTTTTT.

The genes are TRBV6-5 and TRBJ1-5; TRBD1 might be the D (6 bases). Trimming shortened V by 7 bases and J by 6 bases, and 16 bases separated the two germline ends. The CDR3 totals 14 residues. Per the germline V gene, CDR1 is MNHEY and CDR2 is SVGAGI. In nucleotides, the CDR3 is TGTGCCAGCACTCTTTCTTCAGGGGTTCAGCCCCAGCATTTT. Translating gives CASTLSSGVQPQHF.

The chain joins TRBV30 to TRBJ1-2; 9 bases are a match to TRBD1. With 7 bases clipped from V and 2 bases from J, the junction kept 5 bases outside the gene matches. Germline V gene sequence: CDR1 GTSNPN, CDR2 SVGIG (reference sequence). The CDR3 is 13 residues long. The CDR3 reads CASIGQGNYGYTF. The CDR3, as DNA: TGTGCCTCGATCGGACAGGGGAACTATGGCTACACCTTC.

This clone was seen a single time. This chain joins TRBV12-3 or TRBV12-4 and TRBJ1-1; no definite D call. The ends were cut back, 5 bases at V and 5 bases at J, with 9 bases in the middle. The CDR3 sequence is 12 residues long. The CDR3 nucleotides are TGTGCCAGCAGTAAGACTGCGACTGAAGCTTTCTTT. Protein product: CASSKTATEAFF.